The present T cell receptor (beta chain) was sequenced within a study of neurological immune-mediated disorders. The study's findings and limits: None of the CDR3 amino acid sequences found in expanded clones was shared across subjects. This suggests that the TCR-beta repertoires were private in all groups.

Over 200 million TCR-beta sequences (from 15-18 subjects) were yielded by each sequencing run. TCRdb re-analysed the 5' RACE reads in MiXCR, keeping a single row per CDR3 protein. The table lists 40,000 to 55,000 distinct CDR3 sequences, 3% to 3.5% of them singletons. This clonotype occurred many times. Its antigen remains unknown. Sequenced sample: PBMCs. This clonotype was obtained from a woman aged 45-65 years with multiple sclerosis.

The CDR3 nucleotides read TGTGCCAGCAGCTTCGACAGGGAGAAACTGTTTTTT. Encoded protein: CASSFDREKLFF. The chain links TRBV7-8 to TRBJ1-4; 7 bases map to TRBD1. V gave up 3 bases and J gave up 11 bases; unmatched junction bases: 3. CDR1 is SGHVS, CDR2 FQNEAQ, per germline. The CDR3 runs 12 residues.